The entry below describes one T cell receptor beta chain. This specimen belongs to a study of graft-versus-host responses after intestinal transplantation. TCRdb keeps only in-frame clones here, not all; method: immunoSEQ multiplex PCR. The profile covers roughly 56,000 clones, with under 95% appearing a single time and 2.5% to 3% taken by the ten largest. The material was PBMCs, obtained about 120 days after intestinal transplantation. The source of this sequence is a human patient who received an intestinal transplant, so some T cells may come from the graft donor.

CDR3 amino acids: CASSNPGRNSPLHF. CDR3 DNA: TGTGCCAGCAGCAACCCGGGGCGAAATTCACCCCTCCACTTT. This chain links TRBV5-4 with TRBJ1-6; D is possibly TRBD1 (5 bases). This CDR3 has 14 residues. Germline CDR1 SGHNT, CDR2 YYREEE (reference sequence). The ends were cut back, 4 bases at V and 7 bases at J, with 12 bases in the middle.